One sample yielded the 22 T cell receptor beta chains listed below, sequenced in a study of cytomegalovirus exposure and HLA in healthy donors. Primers: 60 Vbeta forward and 13 Jbeta reverse. Method: immunoSEQ multiplex PCR; TCRdb's copy keeps in-frame clones and lacks some. Among roughly 200,000 clones listed, about 90% were seen once. The specimen sequenced was PBMCs. All receptors come from a boy aged 2-9 years in good health and CMV-seronegative.

CDR3 residues: CASSDARQGGEAFF. The CDR3 nucleotides read TGTGCCAGCAGTGACGCCCGACAGGGAGGTGAAGCTTTCTTT. This sequence joins TRBV2 and TRBJ1-1; 7 bases are a match to TRBD1. The CDR3 contains 14 residues. CDR1 and CDR2 from the germline V gene are SNHLY and FYNNEI. Germline trimming cut 3 bases from V and 7 bases from J; bases unmatched to any gene: 8.

V and J are TRBV6-6 and TRBJ1-1; unclear D gene. V was pared by 6 bases and J by 1 base, with 6 bases between. Germline assignment: CDR1 MNHNY and CDR2 SVGAGI (reference sequence). This CDR3 is 12 amino acids long. The DNA for the CDR3 is TGTGCCAGCAGCTCAGGGAACACTGAAGCTTTCTTT. It specifies CASSSGNTEAFF.

V is TRBV12-5 and J is TRBJ2-1; tentatively, D is TRBD1 (6 bases). The V gene lost 3 bases and the J gene lost 7 bases, with 10 bases spanning the gap. The CDR3 spans 13 residues. Looked up from germline, CDR1 is LGHNT and CDR2 is FRNRAP. The CDR3 reads CASGFAGANEQFF. CDR3 coding DNA: TGTGCTAGTGGTTTCGCAGGGGCAAATGAGCAGTTCTTC.

The gene calls are TRBV6-5 and TRBJ2-5; D unresolved. CDR3 length: 13 amino acids. Germline V gene lookup returns CDR1 MNHEY and CDR2 SVGAGI. V was pared by 4 bases and J by 2 bases, with 8 bases between. The CDR3 loop reads CASSLKPQETQYF. The CDR3 DNA reads as TGTGCCAGCAGTTTGAAGCCGCAAGAGACCCAGTACTTC.

This sequence joins TRBV4-1 and TRBJ2-7; no reliable D call. This CDR3 has 12 amino acids. Germline V gene lookup returns CDR1 MGHRA and CDR2 YSYEKL. V gave up 3 bases and J gave up 1 base, with 4 bases separating them. The CDR3 here is CASSHNSYEQYF. The CDR3 DNA reads as TGCGCCAGCAGCCACAATTCCTACGAGCAGTACTTC.

The chain joins TRBV6-1 to TRBJ2-7; 8 bases align to TRBD1. Germline CDR1 MNHNS, CDR2 SASEGT. J lost 3 bases, V lost 5 bases, and 9 bases had no gene match. The CDR3 is made up of 15 amino acids. CDR3 in DNA: TGTGCCAGCAGTTTTGGACAGGGATCCCTCTACGAGCAGTACTTC. This codes for CASSFGQGSLYEQYF.

This chain links TRBV6-6 with TRBJ1-4; weak D call: TRBD1 (6 bases). The CDR3 covers 15 residues. CDR1 MNHNY and CDR2 SVGAGI come from the germline V gene (reference sequence). V was shortened by 5 bases and J by 4 bases, with 14 bases between the two germline ends. CDR3: CASSPRDTSNEKLFF. As DNA, the CDR3 is TGTGCCAGCAGTCCTCGGGACACGAGTAATGAAAAACTGTTTTTT.

This rearrangement joins TRBV5-6 to TRBJ1-2; no definite D call. V lost 4 bases and J 4 bases, leaving 11 bases between the germline ends. CDR3 size: 13 residues. Germline V gene lookup returns CDR1 SGHDT and CDR2 YYEEEE. CDR3 bases: TGTGCCAGCAGCAGCGGAGGGCCCTATGGCTACACCTTC. Encoded protein: CASSSGGPYGYTF.

This chain uses TRBV12-5 with TRBJ1-5; 7 nucleotides agree with TRBD1. Per germline, CDR1 LGHNT and CDR2 FRNRAP. The V gene end was trimmed by 2 bases and the J gene end by 7 bases; junction bases not matched to a gene: 8. This CDR3 spans 15 amino acids. The CDR3 loop reads CASGLLGGSLQPQHF. The CDR3, as DNA: TGTGCTAGTGGTTTGTTAGGGGGCTCGTTGCAGCCCCAGCATTTT.

The V gene is TRBV4-2, the J gene TRBJ1-4, with 8 bases fitting TRBD1. This CDR3 region has 18 residues. V trimming: 1 base; J trimming: 7 bases; junction bases outside the gene matches: 14. Germline values: CDR1 LGHNA, CDR2 YNFKEQ. The CDR3 protein is CASSQAGTGLSSGEKLFF. The CDR3, as DNA: TGTGCCAGCAGCCAAGCCGGGACAGGACTTTCGAGCGGTGAAAAACTGTTTTTT.

The V call is TRBV19, the J call TRBJ2-7, with 8 positions matching TRBD1. V was clipped by 4 bases and J by 4 bases; unmatched bases: 6. From germline, CDR1 is LNHDA and CDR2 SQIVND (reference sequence). The CDR3 consists of 14 residues. The CDR3 DNA is TGTGCCAGTAGTACCGGACAGGGACCTTACGAGCAGTACTTC. Protein sequence: CASSTGQGPYEQYF.

The chain uses TRBV10-3 and TRBJ2-1, with a possible D match to TRBD2 (6 bases). The V end was cut by 11 bases, the J end by 8 bases, with 22 bases between. Germline CDR1 ENHRY, CDR2 SYGVKD. This CDR3 has 14 residues. CDR3 residues: CASHYAGRVDEQFF. The CDR3 DNA reads as TGTGCCTCCCACTATGCGGGGAGAGTCGATGAGCAGTTCTTC.

The V and J genes are TRBV6-1 and TRBJ1-1; perhaps TRBD1 as D (6 bases). The CDR3 contains 14 residues. The V and J ends lost 4 bases and 0 bases respectively, with 9 bases between them. CDR1 MNHNS and CDR2 SASEGT come from the germline V gene. CDR3 in DNA: TGTGCCAGCAGTGCCGACAGGATGAACACTGAAGCTTTCTTT. This encodes CASSADRMNTEAFF.

The chain couples TRBV30 to TRBJ1-1; D possibly corresponds to TRBD1 (5 bases). Germline CDR1 is GTSNPN and CDR2 is SVGIG (reference sequence). The length of the CDR3 is 14 residues. Trimming left V 5 bases short and J 4 bases short, with 17 bases between. CDR3 in DNA: TGTGCCTGGGGGGGTCCGCGGGAAGGCACTGAAGCTTTCTTT. Protein: CAWGGPREGTEAFF.

The V gene is TRBV28, the J gene TRBJ2-7, with 8 bases that match TRBD1. There are 14 residues in the CDR3. Trimming removed 6 bases from V and 4 bases from J; junction bases left unmatched: 8. Germline CDR1 reads MDHEN; CDR2 reads SYDVKM. Here the CDR3 reads CASRETGVGYEQYF. The CDR3 DNA follows: TGTGCCAGCAGGGAGACAGGGGTTGGGTACGAGCAGTACTTC.

This clone was picked up one time. The CDR3 spells CSVENSYEQYF. In DNA form, the CDR3 reads TGCAGCGTTGAAAACAGCTACGAGCAGTACTTC. The chain links TRBV29-1 to TRBJ2-7; D is unclear. Trimming pared 2 bases from V and 3 bases from J, leaving 5 bases between. This CDR3 is built from 11 residues. CDR1 SQVTM and CDR2 ANQGSEA come from the germline V gene.

This clone has just one count. The rearrangement uses TRBV9 and TRBJ2-2; D gene unclear. The ends were cut back, 0 bases at V and 4 bases at J, with 4 bases in the middle. Per the germline V gene, CDR1 is SGDLS and CDR2 is YYNGEE. The CDR3 covers 13 residues. For the CDR3, the DNA is TGTGCCAGCAGCGTAGTAGTCACCGGGGAGCTGTTTTTT. Translating it yields CASSVVVTGELFF. Combining the CDR3 with reference TRBV9 and TRBJ2-2 gives the whole variable domain DSGVTQTPKHLITATGQRVTLRCSPRSGDLSVYWYQQSLDQGLQFLIQYYNGEERAKGNILERFSAQQFPDLHSELNLSSLELGDSALYFCASSVVVTGELFFGEGSRLTVL.

The rearrangement links TRBV6-1 to TRBJ2-1; 10 bases map to TRBD1. The germline V gene has CDR1 MNHNS and CDR2 SASEGT. V shed 6 bases and J 12 bases; nucleotides not matched to a gene: 14. The CDR3 consists of 15 residues. The CDR3 here is CASSPGTGAFFGQFF. The DNA for the CDR3 is TGTGCCAGCAGCCCGGGGACAGGGGCGTTTTTTGGGCAGTTCTTC.

The genes are TRBV7-3 and TRBJ2-3, with 7 bases identical to TRBD2. CDR1 is SGHTA and CDR2 is FQGTGA in the germline V gene. With 5 bases clipped from V and 0 bases from J, the junction kept 5 bases outside the gene matches. The CDR3 totals 15 residues. The CDR3 DNA reads TGTGCCAGCAGCGGCAGAGCGGGAAGCACAGATACGCAGTATTTT. It codes for CASSGRAGSTDTQYF.

The chain combines TRBV6-4 with TRBJ2-1; D not resolved. Germline V gene sequence: CDR1 MRHNA, CDR2 SNTAGT. This CDR3 region has 13 residues. V lost 0 bases and J 10 bases, leaving 10 bases between the germline ends. The CDR3 DNA reads as TGTGCCAGCAGTGACTCGCATGGGCCCGAGCAGTTCTTC. Its translation: CASSDSHGPEQFF.

This clone came up once. CDR3 nucleotide sequence: TGTGCCAGCAGCTTAAATGAGGGAGGGGCGGGAGAACAGCCCCAGCATTTT. This translates into CASSLNEGGAGEQPQHF. This chain joins TRBV7-3 and TRBJ1-5; a weak D match, TRBD1 (5 bases). The CDR3 contains 17 residues. From germline, CDR1 is SGHTA and CDR2 FQGTGA. V lost 1 base and J lost 7, with 20 bases in between.

The count of this clone is one. The chain has TRBV6-5 and TRBJ2-5; TRBD1 aligns across 11 bases. The DNA matches TRBJ2-7 better at its end, which makes the J call doubtful. Germline V gives CDR1 MNHEY, CDR2 SVGAGI. The CDR3 length is 16 residues. The CDR3: CASSLDRGRLGYEQYF. In nucleotides, the CDR3 is TGTGCCAGCAGTTTGGACAGGGGGCGCCTAGGCTACGAGCAGTACTTC.